The present T cell receptor (beta chain) was sequenced within a study of T-cell memory formation after mild COVID-19. About the research overall: Most TCR clusters belonged to a single donor. The study's findings and limits: Contracting clones, day 15 to 85, had balanced CD4/CD8, and later expanders favored CD4+. Cross-reactive memory apparently joined, as some responding clones appeared in pre-infection memory.

5'RACE primed from the constant segment yielded TCR alpha and TCR beta cDNA libraries bearing sample barcodes and UMIs. TCRdb re-analysed the 5' RACE reads in MiXCR, keeping a single row per CDR3 protein. The sample yields over 350,000 distinct CDR3 sequences, roughly 24% seen once. About this clonotype itself: The target antigen is unknown.

With 1 base removed from V and 0 bases from J, the gap between germline ends came to 14 bases. Germline CDR1 and CDR2: SGHDT and YYEEEE. The CDR3 covers 16 residues. The TCR comes from an adult woman who had mild COVID-19 (a few samples of this study predate the infection). Cell type and time point are not known. The sample taken for sequencing was PBMCs or a T cell subset sorted from them (not recorded which). J is TRBJ2-7 and V is TRBV5-6; D may correspond to TRBD1 or TRBD2 (5 bases each). The CDR3 spells CASSLSKAGSSYEQYF. The CDR3 DNA follows: TGTGCCAGCAGCTTGTCTAAGGCAGGGAGCTCCTACGAGCAGTACTTC.